The 31 T cell receptor beta chains in this list originate from one sample, sequenced in a study of blood T cells in healthy people across ages. Primers used in a second PCR of roughly 7 to 12 cycles were a sample-barcoded 5' primer and a J-beta primer mix. TCRdb used MiXCR to reprocess the 5' RACE reads, holding one entry per CDR3 protein. The sample records roughly 1.5 million distinct CDR3 sequences, around 40% being singletons. Sample: blood. All receptors come from a woman aged 18-35 years in good health.

This clonotype occurred a few times. The rearrangement uses TRBV29-1 and TRBJ2-3, with TRBD2 matching 7 bases. Trimming removed 6 bases from V and 2 bases from J; junction bases left unmatched: 5. The CDR3 covers 13 residues. Germline V gene data show CDR1 as SQVTM and CDR2 as ANQGSEA. This CDR3 reads CSVAGTITDTQYF. CDR3 DNA sequence: TGCAGCGTCGCCGGGACTATCACAGATACGCAGTATTTT.

This chain uses TRBV7-9 with TRBJ2-5, with D possibly being TRBD1 or TRBD2 (6 bases each). The CDR3 covers 16 residues. Germline V gene sequence: CDR1 SEHNR, CDR2 FQNEAQ (reference sequence). The V and J ends lost 5 bases and 2 bases respectively, with 18 bases between them. The CDR3 DNA reads TGTGCCAGCAGCCCAAACACCCGGGGGCCTCAAGAGACCCAGTACTTC. Amino acids: CASSPNTRGPQETQYF.

This clonotype came up a few times. The V gene is TRBV20-1, the J gene TRBJ2-3, with 8 bases fitting TRBD1. Unmatched junction bases numbered 6, after V lost 5 bases and J lost 2 bases. Germline V CDR1 and CDR2: DFQATT, SNEGSKA (reference sequence). CDR3 size: 14 residues. The CDR3 bases are TGCAGTGCTGGCCTGACAGGGGACACAGATACGCAGTATTTT. Translation gives CSAGLTGDTDTQYF.

The chain has TRBV4-2 and TRBJ2-2; 7 nucleotides match TRBD1. The trim removed 3 bases at V and 0 bases at J, leaving 10 bases unmatched. The CDR3 consists of 18 residues. Germline-derived CDR1 and CDR2 are LGHNA and YNFKEQ. CDR3 sequence (DNA): TGTGCCAGCAGCCAGTTTCGAGGGGACAGAACGAACACCGGGGAGCTGTTTTTT. This translates into CASSQFRGDRTNTGELFF.

V gene TRBV6-1 combines with J gene TRBJ1-1, with unresolved D. Trimming stripped 7 bases from V and 4 bases from J, with 16 bases between. CDR1 and CDR2 from the germline V gene are MNHNS and SASEGT. CDR3 size: 14 residues. In DNA, the CDR3 is TGTGCCAGCAAGGGAGGACGGCTGTCCACTGAAGCTTTCTTT. It is translated as CASKGGRLSTEAFF.

This clonotype occurred a few times. J is TRBJ2-4 and V is TRBV18, with 8 bases aligning to TRBD2. V was clipped by 6 bases and J by 1 base; unmatched bases: 14. This CDR3 contains 18 residues. Looked up from germline, CDR1 is KGHSH and CDR2 is LQKENI. CDR3 sequence reads: CASSPGLDGGGAKNIQYF. CDR3 DNA sequence: TGTGCCAGCTCGCCGGGACTAGACGGTGGAGGGGCCAAAAACATTCAGTACTTC.

This clonotype was counted a few times. This chain connects TRBV5-6 to TRBJ2-7; no firm D call. Trimming took off 5 bases at V and 4 bases at J, with 10 bases between the two ends. The germline V gene has CDR1 SGHDT and CDR2 YYEEEE. This CDR3 region has 12 residues. As DNA, the CDR3 is TGTGCCAGCAGTAGCTTCCTTTACGAGCAGTACTTC. It yields the protein CASSSFLYEQYF.

This clonotype has at least ten counts. The chain recombines TRBV27 with TRBJ1-1; tentative D call: TRBD1 (5 bases). This CDR3 region has 13 residues. V was pared by 3 bases and J by 4 bases, with 9 bases between. Germline V gene sequence: CDR1 MNHEY, CDR2 SMNVEV (reference sequence). The CDR3 DNA reads as TGTGCCAGCAGTTTCAGGGTTGGCACTGAAGCTTTCTTT. Translating it yields CASSFRVGTEAFF.

The gene calls are TRBV6-2 or TRBV6-3 and TRBJ2-3; D may correspond to TRBD1 or TRBD2 (6 bases each). The CDR3 is made up of 13 amino acids. Germline V CDR1 and CDR2: MNHEY, SVGEGT. The V and J ends lost 6 bases and 4 bases respectively, with 11 bases between them. The CDR3 coding sequence is TGTGCCAGCAGGCCCCGGGGGCCAGATACGCAGTATTTT. Its protein is CASRPRGPDTQYF.

This sequence joins TRBV3-1 and TRBJ2-7; 8 bases align to TRBD2. Germline CDR1 is LGHDT and CDR2 is YNNKEL (reference sequence). The junction had 8 bases not matched to a gene; V was cut back by 1 base and J by 0 bases. The CDR3 contains 17 residues. CDR3: CASSQVRASGYSYEQYF. The CDR3 DNA follows: TGTGCCAGCAGCCAAGTGAGGGCTAGCGGGTACTCCTACGAGCAGTACTTC.

The rearrangement uses TRBV27 and TRBJ2-4; D is possibly TRBD1 (6 bases). CDR1 and CDR2 (germline): MNHEY, SMNVEV (reference sequence). CDR3 length: 14 amino acids. Deletions cut 5 bases from V and 13 bases from J, with 21 bases between. The CDR3 DNA sequence: TGTGCCAGCAGTGTAGACAGGTGGGGTAGAGAGCAGTACTTC. As protein: CASSVDRWGREQYF.

The V call is TRBV5-1, the J call TRBJ2-3; 11 positions match TRBD2. In germline, CDR1 is SGHRS, CDR2 YFSETQ. The CDR3 totals 13 residues. V trimming: 7 bases; J trimming: 4 bases; junction bases outside the gene matches: 2. DNA for the CDR3: TGCGCCAGCCAACTAGCGGGAGCAGATACGCAGTATTTT. It specifies CASQLAGADTQYF.

This clonotype showed up just a few times. This chain joins TRBV20-1 and TRBJ1-2; D gene ambiguous. Germline CDR1 reads DFQATT; CDR2 reads SNEGSKA (reference sequence). The V end lost 5 bases, the J end lost 8 bases, and 6 bases lay between the germline ends. The CDR3 runs to 9 residues. CDR3 in amino acids: CSAGEGYTF. DNA for the CDR3: TGCAGTGCTGGGGAAGGCTACACCTTC.

This clonotype showed up just a few times. This chain joins TRBV12-3 or TRBV12-4 and TRBJ1-1; D is unclear. The CDR3 loop spans 13 amino acids. Trimming cost V 5 bases and J 3 bases, with 10 bases left between them. The DNA of the CDR3 is TGTGCCAGCAGTATACCACAGCACACTGAAGCTTTCTTT. Translated: CASSIPQHTEAFF.

The table lists this clonotype with a few counts. This chain joins TRBV25-1 and TRBJ1-1, with D possibly matching TRBD1 (6 bases). Trimming removed 4 bases at V and 0 bases at J, with 12 bases between. CDR3 size: 15 residues. Germline CDR1 MGHDK, CDR2 SYGVNS. The CDR3 DNA is TGTGCCAGCAGTGTAACAGGGAAAATGAACACTGAAGCTTTCTTT. Translating gives CASSVTGKMNTEAFF.

With regard to this clonotype: One junction end disagrees with the germline gene, perhaps due to a read error. The V gene is TRBV6-1, the J gene TRBJ1-5; D gene uncertain. The CDR3 consists of 12 residues. Per the germline V gene, CDR1 is MNHNS and CDR2 is SASEGT. The CDR3 reads CAGSPRNQPQHF. The CDR3 coding sequence is TGTGCCGGCAGTCCACGCAATCAGCCCCAGCATTTT.

This clonotype showed up just once. The rearrangement joins TRBV7-9 to TRBJ2-1; TRBD2 matches at 11 bases. V lost 5 bases, J lost 7 bases, and 10 bases stayed unmatched. This CDR3 is built from 16 residues. Germline values: CDR1 SEHNR, CDR2 FQNEAQ (reference sequence). CDR3 DNA sequence: TGTGCCAGCAGCCCAACCACTAGCGGGAGTAAGAATGAGCAGTTCTTC. It is translated as CASSPTTSGSKNEQFF.

This clonotype was detected only a few times. The chain couples TRBV9 to TRBJ2-1; TRBD2 might be the D (6 bases). This CDR3 is built from 12 residues. V was pared by 0 bases and J by 11 bases, with 9 bases between. Germline V gene data show CDR1 as SGDLS and CDR2 as YYNGEE. CDR3 coding DNA: TGTGCCAGCAGCGTAGCTGGAGGGAAGCAGTTCTTC. Amino acid sequence: CASSVAGGKQFF.

This rearrangement joins TRBV11-2 to TRBJ2-3, with TRBD2 matching 12 bases. Trimming at V came to 7 bases and at J to 2 bases, leaving 13 bases not matched to a gene. The length of the CDR3 is 18 residues. Per the germline V gene, CDR1 is SGHAT and CDR2 is FQNNGV. DNA of the CDR3: TGTGCCAGCACCACCCCGGGTGGGACTAGCGGGTTCACAGATACGCAGTATTTT. Translation gives CASTTPGGTSGFTDTQYF.

V and J are TRBV5-6 and TRBJ1-4; 8 positions match TRBD1. CDR1 SGHDT and CDR2 YYEEEE come from the germline V gene. The CDR3 loop spans 14 amino acids. V lost 3 bases, J lost 6 bases, and 4 bases stayed unmatched. CDR3 nucleotide sequence: TGTGCCAGCAGCTCCCCGGGACAGGATGAAAAACTGTTTTTT. Its protein is CASSSPGQDEKLFF.

This clonotype was counted only a few times. The chain combines TRBV10-3 with TRBJ2-5; 8 positions match TRBD2. Germline V CDR1 and CDR2: ENHRY, SYGVKD. This CDR3 contains 17 residues. With V trimmed by 0 bases and J by 2 bases, 8 bases remained unmatched. Written as DNA, the CDR3 is TGTGCCATCAGTGAGTCGAATAGCGGGACTTTTCAAGAGACCCAGTACTTC. This sequence encodes CAISESNSGTFQETQYF.

The chain combines TRBV10-3 with TRBJ2-1, with D perhaps TRBD2 (5 bases). The CDR3 contains 12 residues. V lost 6 bases to trimming and J lost 3 bases, with 6 bases between them. Germline CDR1 and CDR2: ENHRY and SYGVKD. The CDR3 sequence is CAIRGSYNEQFF. Here the CDR3 DNA reads TGTGCCATCAGGGGGAGCTACAATGAGCAGTTCTTC.

This clonotype occurred a few times. This chain uses TRBV11-1 with TRBJ1-2; 7 bases are shared with TRBD1. Germline trimming cut 5 bases from V and 4 bases from J; bases unmatched to any gene: 4. This CDR3 contains 13 residues. The germline CDR1 and CDR2 sequences are SGHAT and FQDESV (reference sequence). The DNA of the CDR3 is TGTGCCAGCAGCCTGACAGGGTTCTATGGCTACACCTTC. Translating gives CASSLTGFYGYTF.

The chain has TRBV6-1 and TRBJ2-3; TRBD1 matches at 7 bases. Germline CDR1 and CDR2: MNHNS and SASEGT. This CDR3 spans 17 amino acids. J lost 5 bases, V lost 6 bases, and 17 bases had no gene match. The CDR3 DNA follows: TGTGCCAGCAGCTCAAGATGGGCAGGGGGTAGAGTAGATACGCAGTATTTT. Its protein product is CASSSRWAGGRVDTQYF.

This chain links TRBV15 with TRBJ1-5; weak D call: TRBD1 (6 bases). The germline V gene encodes CDR1 LNHNV and CDR2 YYDKDF (reference sequence). The CDR3 has 14 residues. V was shortened by 1 base and J by 7 bases, with 11 bases between the two germline ends. The CDR3 region is CATSRGQAAQPQHF. The CDR3, as DNA: TGTGCCACCAGCAGAGGACAGGCGGCGCAGCCCCAGCATTTT.

In this sample, this clonotype turned up a few times. This chain uses TRBV6-4 with TRBJ2-3; a possible D gene is TRBD2 (6 bases). V was shortened by 0 bases and J by 0 bases, with 10 bases between the two germline ends. Germline V lookup: CDR1 MRHNA, CDR2 SNTAGT. This CDR3 has 16 residues. CDR3 nucleotide sequence: TGTGCCAGCAGTGACTCGAGGGCGGGAAGCACAGATACGCAGTATTTT. It specifies CASSDSRAGSTDTQYF.

The V call is TRBV27, the J call TRBJ2-5, with D possibly matching TRBD1 (5 bases). Germline V gene data show CDR1 as MNHEY and CDR2 as SMNVEV (reference sequence). There are 13 residues in the CDR3. The V and J ends lost 2 bases and 11 bases respectively, with 15 bases between them. CDR3 region: CASSLRQYNEQYF. The DNA of the CDR3 is TGTGCCAGCAGTTTAAGACAGTACAATGAGCAGTACTTC.

Comment on this clonotype: A junction boundary mismatches the germline segment, possibly from a read error. The chain employs TRBV12-3 or TRBV12-4 and TRBJ2-1, with 11 bases fitting TRBD2. This CDR3 has 15 amino acids. CDR3 sequence: CASSLLAGGLIERFF. DNA for the CDR3: TGTGCCAGCAGTTTGTTAGCGGGGGGGCTTATTGAGCGGTTCTTC.

The rearrangement uses TRBV10-3 and TRBJ2-1, with D tentatively TRBD2 (6 bases). The germline gives CDR1 ENHRY, CDR2 SYGVKD. The CDR3 covers 15 residues. Trimming removed 2 bases from V and 3 bases from J, with 11 bases in between. The CDR3 DNA reads as TGTGCCATCAGTGAGGCGGCGGGAAACTACAATGAGCAGTTCTTC. Translated: CAISEAAGNYNEQFF.

This clonotype has just a few counts. This sequence joins TRBV14 and TRBJ2-2; the D is unclear. CDR3 length equals 15 residues. Germline lookup yields CDR1 SGHDN and CDR2 FVKESK. V dropped 2 bases and J dropped 0 bases, with 7 bases sitting between them. The CDR3 coding sequence is TGTGCCAGCAGCCAATTGGGTTCGAACACCGGGGAGCTGTTTTTT. Protein: CASSQLGSNTGELFF.

This sequence joins TRBV28 and TRBJ2-4, with TRBD1 matching 9 bases. J gave up 10 bases and V 4 bases, and 11 bases lay outside the gene matches. The CDR3 runs to 15 residues. Germline CDR1 is MDHEN and CDR2 is SYDVKM. CDR3 region: CASSSGGTGNKIQYF. DNA for the CDR3: TGTGCCAGCAGTTCCGGGGGGACAGGGAATAAAATTCAGTACTTC.